Listed below are T cell receptor beta chains from one sample, sequenced in a study of Ad26.COV2.S vaccination and SARS-CoV-2 variants. Produced via immunoSEQ multiplex PCR; TCRdb's table is partial and in-frame only. In the table there are roughly 410,000 clones, about four fifths of which are singletons. The source material was peripheral blood, sampled in a trial of Ad26.COV2.S vaccine versus placebo. Receptors were obtained from a person aged 18 to 65 who received the Ad26.COV2.S COVID-19 vaccine or a placebo. Both conserved end residues are part of each CDR3. The D gene is left open where the match is weak. Clone size appears in some rows only: once, few, many, or a class for an expanded clone.

.	.	TRBV5-4	TRBJ1-1	TGTGCCAGCAGACTCGACGGAAATGAAGCTTTCTTT	CASRLDGNEAFF
.	.	TRBV4-1	TRBJ2-7	TGCGCCAGCAGCCAGAGGCCGGGAAGCTCCTACGAGCAGTACTTC	CASSQRPGSSYEQYF
.	TRBD1	TRBV3-1/TRBV3-2	TRBJ1-3	TGTGCCAGCAGCCAGGACAGGGCAGGAAACACCATATATTTT	CASSQDRAGNTIYF
.	TRBD1	TRBV25-1	TRBJ1-2	TGTGCCAGCAGCGCATTCAGGGGGCACGCCGAGGATGGCTACACCTTC	CASSAFRGHAEDGYTF
.	TRBD2	TRBV4-3	TRBJ2-7	TGCGCCAGCAGCCTTTACGCGCGGGAGTCCTACGAGCAGTACTTC	CASSLYARESYEQYF
.	.	TRBV3-1/TRBV3-2	TRBJ2-3	TGTGCCAGCATCCCAAGGGGTGGATATACGCAGTATTTT	CASIPRGGYTQYF
.	.	TRBV18	TRBJ2-3	TGTGCCAGCTCACCACAAAGGGGCGAGCAACAAGATACGCAGTATTTT	CASSPQRGEQQDTQYF
.	.	TRBV28	TRBJ1-2	TGTGCCAGCGAACTAGCGAGGCCAGGCCTCTATGGCTACACCTTC	CASELARPGLYGYTF
once	TRBD2	TRBV15	TRBJ2-1	TGTGCCACCAGCGAGGGGACTATCAATGAGCAGTTCTTC	CATSEGTINEQFF
once	.	TRBV5-1	TRBJ1-4	TGCGCCAGCAGCCCCCTGGGGGGGCAGGGAGGTGAAAAACTGTTTTTT	CASSPLGGQGGEKLFF
.	.	TRBV9	TRBJ1-1	TGTGCCAGCAGCGCCACAGGGAAGAACACTGAAGCTTTCTTT	CASSATGKNTEAFF
.	.	TRBV27	TRBJ2-2	TGTGGGGTCGGGACGAACACCGGGGAGCTGTTTTTT	CGVGTNTGELFF
.	.	TRBV7-9	TRBJ1-1	TGTGCCAGCAGCTCACGGTCGAACACTGAAGCTTTCTTT	CASSSRSNTEAFF
once	.	TRBV6-2/TRBV6-3	TRBJ1-6	TGTGCCAGCAGTCAGGGGTCGGGTAATTCACCCCTCCACTTT	CASSQGSGNSPLHF
.	.	TRBV10-2	TRBJ2-3	TGCGCCAGCAGGGGGGTGAGGGAGTTTACAGATACGCAGTATTTT	CASRGVREFTDTQYF
few	TRBD1	TRBV5-4	TRBJ2-2	TGTGCCAGCAGCCCCGGACAGGGAACTAACACCGGGGAGCTGTTTTTT	CASSPGQGTNTGELFF
.	.	TRBV7-9	TRBJ1-1	TGTGCCAGCAGCTTCTCGGGGGGGCGGGGGGCTTTCTTT	CASSFSGGRGAFF
.	.	TRBV20-1	TRBJ2-7	TGCAGTGCTACGTCCGGCGACGAGCAGTACTTC	CSATSGDEQYF
.	.	TRBV5-6	TRBJ1-2	TGTGCCAGCAGCTTCAGGGCTGGGGCTAACTATGGCTACACCTTC	CASSFRAGANYGYTF
once	TRBD2	TRBV2	TRBJ2-1	TGTGCCAGCAGTCCCTCACTAGCGGGGGGCTACAATGAGCAGTTCTTC	CASSPSLAGGYNEQFF
.	.	TRBV7-9	TRBJ2-6	TGTGCCAGCAGCTCCTGGACACCTTCAATCTCTGGGGCCAACGTCCTGACTTTC	CASSSWTPSISGANVLTF
few	.	TRBV7-3	TRBJ2-2	TGTGCCAGCAGCACACCGAACACCGGGGAGCTGTTTTTT	CASSTPNTGELFF
.	.	TRBV24-1	TRBJ2-1	TGTGCCACCGTAGGCGGAACCTACAATGAGCAGTTCTTC	CATVGGTYNEQFF
few	.	TRBV24-1	TRBJ2-1	TGTGCCACCAGTGATTTGGGTCCGGGACACAGCTACAATGAGCAGTTCTTC	CATSDLGPGHSYNEQFF
.	.	TRBV19	TRBJ1-1	TGTGCCAGTAGTATAGGGACATACATGAACACTGAAGCTTTCTTT	CASSIGTYMNTEAFF
.	.	TRBV4-1	TRBJ2-7	TGCGCCAGCAGCCAAGTAACCGACTCCTACGAGCAGTACTTC	CASSQVTDSYEQYF
.	TRBD2	TRBV6-5	TRBJ2-3	TGTGCCAGCAGTTACTCTCAGCGGGGGGGCACAGATACGCAGTATTTT	CASSYSQRGGTDTQYF
.	.	TRBV7-9	TRBJ1-5	TGTGCCAGCAGCTTAGGGACACTTAGCAATCAGCCCCAGCATTTT	CASSLGTLSNQPQHF
.	.	TRBV12-5	TRBJ1-2	TGTGCTAGTGGTTTGGGGACACACGATGGCTACACCTTC	CASGLGTHDGYTF
.	.	TRBV7-9	TRBJ1-2	TGTGCCAGCAGCCGAGAGGCGGGTGGCTACACCTTC	CASSREAGGYTF